The 18 T cell receptor beta chains reported below all come from one sample, sequenced in a study of shared clonotypes between healthy human individuals. Selected positively for CCR7 and CD45RO-negative, naive CD8 cells excluded terminally differentiated effector memory CD45RA+ cells. Data came from immunoSEQ multiplex PCR; TCRdb stores just in-frame clones and leaves some out. This sample yields 800,000 or so clones, of which 90% to 98% are seen a single time; under 0.3% belongs to the top ten. Specimen: naive CD8+ T cells sorted from blood. These receptors all stem from a man aged 25-45 years in good health.

The chain uses TRBV15 and TRBJ1-3, with D possibly matching TRBD1 (6 bases). Trimming took 2 bases from V and 0 from J, leaving 23 bases between them. This CDR3 is built from 20 residues. Per germline, CDR1 LNHNV and CDR2 YYDKDF (reference sequence). CDR3 bases: TGTGCCACCAGCAGACGGTCAGGGATCCTACAGGGTGTCTCTGGAAACACCATATATTTT. It yields the protein CATSRRSGILQGVSGNTIYF.

Here the CDR3 reads CASSFPWARSDYEQYF. The CDR3 region has the DNA TGTGCCAGCAGCTTCCCTTGGGCGAGATCAGACTACGAGCAGTACTTC. J is TRBJ2-7 and V is TRBV7-9; D gene ambiguous. Germline V CDR1 and CDR2: SEHNR, FQNEAQ (reference sequence). The CDR3 consists of 16 residues. V dropped 3 bases and J dropped 3 bases, with 18 bases sitting between them.

This clone was recorded only once. Other DNA sequences of this sample code for an identical CDR3. The V call is TRBV30, the J call TRBJ2-7; no reliable D call. This CDR3 has 12 amino acids. The germline gives CDR1 GTSNPN, CDR2 SVGIG (reference sequence). The V gene lost 0 bases and the J gene lost 5 bases, with 8 bases spanning the gap. CDR3 loop: CAWSVSGDEQYF. In DNA, the CDR3 is TGTGCCTGGAGTGTAAGTGGGGACGAGCAGTACTTC.

The rearrangement links TRBV28 to TRBJ2-7; 12 nucleotides agree with TRBD2. Trimming removed 4 bases from V and 6 bases from J; junction bases left unmatched: 7. Germline V gives CDR1 MDHEN, CDR2 SYDVKM. CDR3 length equals 15 residues. The CDR3 region is CASSSVQLAGGEQYF. CDR3 sequence (DNA): TGTGCCAGCAGTTCCGTCCAACTAGCGGGAGGCGAGCAGTACTTC.

The chain joins TRBV7-9 to TRBJ1-2; no clear D. From germline, CDR1 is SEHNR and CDR2 FQNEAQ (reference sequence). The ends were cut back, 3 bases at V and 5 bases at J, with 10 bases in the middle. The CDR3 totals 13 residues. The CDR3 loop reads CASSLQGPYGYTF. CDR3 DNA sequence: TGTGCCAGCAGCTTGCAAGGGCCGTATGGCTACACCTTC.

The genes are TRBV7-9 and TRBJ2-7; perhaps TRBD1 as D (5 bases). CDR1 and CDR2 from the germline V gene are SEHNR and FQNEAQ (reference sequence). V was cut by 4 bases and J by 12 bases, with 19 bases left in between. The CDR3 has 13 residues. In DNA form, the CDR3 reads TGTGCCAGCAGCTCCCCATCCAGCAGGGAACGGTACTTC. It encodes CASSSPSSRERYF.

The J gene is TRBJ2-2, the V gene TRBV27; 7 nucleotides line up with TRBD1. The CDR3 spans 16 residues. V was clipped by 6 bases and J by 2 bases; unmatched bases: 9. CDR1 is MNHEY, CDR2 SMNVEV, per germline (reference sequence). As DNA, the CDR3 is TGTGCCAGCAGCCTCGTACAGGGGCTCAACACCGGGGAGCTGTTTTTT. Translated, it gives CASSLVQGLNTGELFF.

The CDR3 region has the DNA TGTGCCAGCAGTCGGGAGGGGGACAATGAGCAGTTCTTC. Protein: CASSREGDNEQFF. This sequence joins TRBV6-5 and TRBJ2-1; 8 bases fit TRBD2. The junction had 2 bases not matched to a gene; V was cut back by 5 bases and J by 5 bases. This CDR3 has 13 residues. CDR1 and CDR2 (germline): MNHEY, SVGAGI.

In this sample, this clone turned up once. The gene calls are TRBV6-5 and TRBJ2-5; D call uncertain. Per germline, CDR1 MNHEY and CDR2 SVGAGI. This CDR3 has 16 residues. Trimming cost V 2 bases and J 2 bases, with 15 bases left between them. The CDR3 coding sequence is TGTGCCAGCAGTTACATGTTGGGGTTCGGGCAAGAGACCCAGTACTTC. Protein sequence: CASSYMLGFGQETQYF.

The V call is TRBV5-4, the J call TRBJ2-4; 7 positions match TRBD2. There are 15 residues in the CDR3. Trimming at V came to 4 bases and at J to 0 bases, leaving 4 bases not matched to a gene. Germline CDR1 reads SGHNT; CDR2 reads YYREEE (reference sequence). The CDR3 bases are TGTGCCAGCAGCCAAAGCGGGAAAGCCAAAAACATTCAGTACTTC. Protein product: CASSQSGKAKNIQYF.

The chain carries TRBV6-5 and TRBJ2-2, with 12 bases fitting TRBD2. This CDR3 is built from 15 residues. J gave up 1 base and V 10 bases, and 4 bases lay outside the gene matches. Germline V gene data show CDR1 as MNHEY and CDR2 as SVGAGI. In DNA, the CDR3 is TGTGCCACCCAGGGACTAGCGGGGAACACCGGGGAGCTGTTTTTT. Encoded protein: CATQGLAGNTGELFF.

The chain is built from TRBV6-6 and TRBJ2-3, with a tentative D call TRBD2 (5 bases). V lost 3 bases to trimming and J lost 4 bases, with 11 bases between them. Germline assignment: CDR1 MNHNY and CDR2 SVGAGI (reference sequence). The CDR3 extends over 14 amino acids. CDR3: CASSYSGIADTQYF. The CDR3 DNA follows: TGTGCCAGCAGTTATTCCGGGATCGCAGATACGCAGTATTTT.

This clone has only one observation. This chain uses TRBV9 with TRBJ2-5; the D gene is possibly TRBD2 (5 bases). CDR1 SGDLS and CDR2 YYNGEE come from the germline V gene. V was shortened by 3 bases and J by 4 bases, with 22 bases between the two germline ends. This CDR3 spans 17 amino acids. This CDR3 reads CASSGPGVGRGRETQYF. In DNA form, the CDR3 reads TGTGCCAGCAGCGGACCCGGAGTAGGGAGAGGGCGAGAGACCCAGTACTTC.

The chain combines TRBV5-4 with TRBJ2-2, with 10 bases matching TRBD2. Germline trimming cut 1 base from V and 9 bases from J; bases unmatched to any gene: 6. The CDR3 runs to 15 residues. CDR1 and CDR2 (germline): SGHNT, YYREEE (reference sequence). CDR3 coding DNA: TGTGCCAGCAGCTTGATGTCTAGCGGGAGCTGGGAGCTGTTTTTT. As protein: CASSLMSSGSWELFF. Using reference TRBV5-4 and TRBJ2-2 for the parts outside the CDR3, the full variable domain is ETGVTQSPTHLIKTRGQQVTLRCSSQSGHNTVSWYQQALGQGPQFIFQYYREEENGRGNFPPRFSGLQFPNYSSELNVNALELDDSALYLCASSLMSSGSWELFFGEGSRLTVL.

This clone was counted a few times. The chain uses TRBV5-1 and TRBJ2-5; D gene ambiguous. CDR3 length: 13 amino acids. Germline V lookup: CDR1 SGHRS, CDR2 YFSETQ. Trimming took off 2 bases at V and 4 bases at J, with 9 bases between the two ends. The chain's CDR3 is CASSFWDGETQYF. CDR3 nucleotides: TGCGCCAGCAGCTTCTGGGATGGAGAGACCCAGTACTTC.

This clone was counted a few times. V gene TRBV25-1 combines with J gene TRBJ1-2; no clear D. CDR1 and CDR2 from the germline V gene are MGHDK and SYGVNS. The CDR3 has 12 amino acids. Trimming stripped 6 bases from V and 7 bases from J, with 12 bases between. The CDR3 region is CASRPGNGGYTF. The DNA for the CDR3 is TGTGCCAGCAGACCGGGGAATGGTGGCTACACCTTC.

The V and J genes are TRBV28 and TRBJ2-7, with 13 nucleotides matching TRBD2. Trimming at V came to 5 bases and at J to 3 bases, leaving 13 bases not matched to a gene. This CDR3 region has 18 residues. CDR1 MDHEN and CDR2 SYDVKM come from the germline V gene. CDR3 nucleotides: TGTGCCAGCAGTGCCTCCACCGGGACTAGCGGGGACTACTACGAGCAGTACTTC. Its translation is CASSASTGTSGDYYEQYF.

CDR3 coding DNA: TGTGCCAGCAGCCACCGGGACGGACCCTACGAGCAGTACTTC. Translation gives CASSHRDGPYEQYF. The chain couples TRBV11-3 to TRBJ2-7; D might be TRBD1 or TRBD2, each matching 5 bases. Trimming removed 5 bases from V and 2 bases from J, with 13 bases in between. Germline loops: CDR1 SGHNT, CDR2 YENEEA. This CDR3 has 14 amino acids.